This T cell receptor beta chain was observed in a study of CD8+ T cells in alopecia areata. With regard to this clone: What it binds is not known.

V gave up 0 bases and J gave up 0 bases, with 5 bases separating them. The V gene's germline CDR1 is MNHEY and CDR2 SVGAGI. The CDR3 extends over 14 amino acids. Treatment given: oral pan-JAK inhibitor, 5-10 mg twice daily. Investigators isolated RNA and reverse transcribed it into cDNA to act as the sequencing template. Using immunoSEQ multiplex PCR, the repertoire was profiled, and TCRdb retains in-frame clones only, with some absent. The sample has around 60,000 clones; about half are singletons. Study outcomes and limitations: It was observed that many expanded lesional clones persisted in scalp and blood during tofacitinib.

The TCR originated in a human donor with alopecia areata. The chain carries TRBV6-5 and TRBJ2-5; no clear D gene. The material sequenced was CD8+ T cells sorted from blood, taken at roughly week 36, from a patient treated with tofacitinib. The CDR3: CASSYSGDQETQYF. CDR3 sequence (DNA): TGTGCCAGCAGTTACTCCGGAGACCAAGAGACCCAGTACTTC.